The 10 T cell receptor beta chains in this list originate from one sample, sequenced in a study of cytomegalovirus exposure and HLA in healthy donors. PCR amplification relied on 60 Vbeta primers (plus 13 Jbeta primers). Only in-frame clones appear in the TCRdb table, and some are missing; sequencing was by immunoSEQ multiplex PCR. The repertoire table contains 45,000 to 55,000 clones. Specimen: PBMCs. Source of these receptors: a man between 40 and 49 years old in good health and CMV-seropositive.

The V gene is TRBV28, the J gene TRBJ1-6, with D hard to call. The CDR3 consists of 14 residues. V was shortened by 3 bases and J by 7 bases, with 10 bases between the two germline ends. Germline loops: CDR1 MDHEN, CDR2 SYDVKM. CDR3 coding DNA: TGTGCCAGCAGTTTGCCCCGGGAGAATTCACCCCTCCACTTT. It encodes CASSLPRENSPLHF. Filled out from reference TRBV28 and TRBJ1-6, the complete variable domain reads DVKVTQSSRYLVKRTGEKVFLECVQDMDHENMFWYRQDPGLGLRLIYFSYDVKMKEKGDIPEGYSVSREKKERFSLILESASTNQTSMYLCASSLPRENSPLHFGNGTRLTVT.

The rearrangement joins TRBV4-1 to TRBJ2-4, with TRBD2 as a possible D gene (5 bases). This CDR3 comprises 15 residues. V was cut by 0 bases and J by 6 bases, with 12 bases left in between. Germline V gene data show CDR1 as MGHRA and CDR2 as YSYEKL. The CDR3 is CASSQDSPGGNIQYF. CDR3 bases: TGCGCCAGCAGCCAAGATTCCCCCGGAGGAAACATTCAGTACTTC.

The chain carries TRBV19 and TRBJ2-1, with D perhaps TRBD2 (5 bases). Trimming stripped 3 bases from V and 6 bases from J, with 12 bases between. CDR1 is LNHDA, CDR2 SQIVND, per germline (reference sequence). This CDR3 is built from 14 residues. CDR3 amino acids: CASSMPGSPNEQFF. The DNA of the CDR3 is TGTGCCAGTAGTATGCCGGGAAGCCCCAATGAGCAGTTCTTC.

CDR3 DNA sequence: TGCGCCAGCAGCTTGGCCTCGGCTAGCGGGGGGACAGCCTACGAGCAGTACTTC. Encoded protein: CASSLASASGGTAYEQYF. The chain employs TRBV5-1 and TRBJ2-7; 11 bases map to TRBD2. The J segment lost 2 bases and the V segment lost 0 bases, leaving 10 bases of the junction unmatched. Germline CDR1 reads SGHRS; CDR2 reads YFSETQ. This CDR3 has 18 residues.

Comment on this clone: This same CDR3 is encoded by further DNA sequences in the sample. The chain employs TRBV9 and TRBJ1-4; the match to TRBD1 covers 10 bases. J was trimmed by 8 bases and V by 3 bases; bases with no gene match: 4. This CDR3 has 14 residues. Germline CDR1 is SGDLS and CDR2 is YYNGEE. The CDR3 DNA is TGTGCCAGCAGCGGACAGGGGGCGGGGGAAAAACTGTTTTTT. It yields the protein CASSGQGAGEKLFF.

V usage is TRBV18 and J usage is TRBJ2-3; tentative D call: TRBD2 (6 bases). The CDR3 covers 15 residues. Germline-derived CDR1 and CDR2 are KGHSH and LQKENI. V shed 2 bases and J shed 2 bases, with 11 bases lying between them. The CDR3 is CASSPMAGTTDTQYF. The CDR3 region has the DNA TGTGCCAGCTCACCAATGGCGGGGACCACAGATACGCAGTATTTT.

V gene TRBV28 combines with J gene TRBJ2-2; unclear D gene. The CDR3 extends over 16 amino acids. Trimming stripped 5 bases from V and 0 bases from J, with 13 bases between. Per the germline V gene, CDR1 is MDHEN and CDR2 is SYDVKM. CDR3 nucleotides: TGTGCCAGCAGTCGCCTCGCGATCGCGAACACCGGGGAGCTGTTTTTT. Residues: CASSRLAIANTGELFF. The full variable domain, rest sourced from reference TRBV28 and TRBJ2-2, is DVKVTQSSRYLVKRTGEKVFLECVQDMDHENMFWYRQDPGLGLRLIYFSYDVKMKEKGDIPEGYSVSREKKERFSLILESASTNQTSMYLCASSRLAIANTGELFFGEGSRLTVL.

The chain links TRBV5-1 to TRBJ2-3; 9 bases match TRBD1. The CDR3 covers 15 residues. Germline assignment: CDR1 SGHRS and CDR2 YFSETQ. The trim removed 5 bases at V and 3 bases at J, leaving 7 bases unmatched. The CDR3 DNA reads as TGCGCCAGCAGAGCCGGGACAGGGTTTACAGATACGCAGTATTTT. Protein: CASRAGTGFTDTQYF.

The rearrangement links TRBV6-6 to TRBJ1-2, with TRBD1 identical over 10 bases. The CDR3 covers 16 residues. V trimming: 6 bases; J trimming: 4 bases; junction bases outside the gene matches: 11. Germline V gene sequence: CDR1 MNHNY, CDR2 SVGAGI (reference sequence). The CDR3 DNA reads as TGTGCCAGCAGCGACACACCGGGACAGGGGATCTATGGCTACACCTTC. Translation gives CASSDTPGQGIYGYTF.

The V and J genes are TRBV6-1 and TRBJ2-1, with 8 bases lining up with TRBD2. The germline CDR1 and CDR2 sequences are MNHNS and SASEGT. V lost 1 base to trimming and J lost 4 bases; unmatched junction nucleotides: 3. The CDR3 covers 15 residues. CDR3 amino acids: CASSEVAGGYNEQFF. CDR3 DNA sequence: TGTGCCAGCAGTGAAGTTGCGGGGGGATACAATGAGCAGTTCTTC.